This TCR beta chain came from a study of post-analysis software for immune sequencing data. Study summary: Patients with relapsing-remitting, secondary progressive and progressive-relapsing multiple sclerosis courses were all represented.

Whole-study results and caveats: Diversity measured as normalized Chao1 was significantly lower in multiple sclerosis patients than in controls. Four or five TRBV segments, including TRBV5-6, TRBV5-1 and TRBV20-1, were more frequent in patients than controls.

Unique molecular identifiers were present in the TCR beta cDNA libraries. It was from approximately 0.91 to 9.4 million T cells that about half a million cDNA molecules came. From the PCR reads, TCRdb called clonotypes with MiXCR, one entry per CDR3 protein. This sample has about 460,000 distinct CDR3 sequences, with around 40% found just once. This clonotype was found a few times. What it binds is unknown. The J segment lost 8 bases and the V segment lost 3 bases, leaving 13 bases of the junction unmatched. Germline V gives CDR1 SEHNR, CDR2 FQNEAQ (reference sequence). There are 18 residues in the CDR3.

The chain has TRBV7-9 and TRBJ2-1; 13 nucleotides agree with TRBD2. The sample taken for sequencing was blood. The sequence was obtained from a girl aged 5-17 years with multiple sclerosis. The CDR3 DNA is TGTGCCAGCAGCTTTCCCCGGATGGGACTAGCGGGATTCTATGAGCAGTTCTTC. It encodes CASSFPRMGLAGFYEQFF. Using reference TRBV7-9 and TRBJ2-1 for the parts outside the CDR3, the full variable domain is DTGVSQNPRHKITKRGQNVTFRCDPISEHNRLYWYRQTLGQGPEFLTYFQNEAQLEKSRLLSDRFSAERPKGSFSTLEIQRTEQGDSAMYLCASSFPRMGLAGFYEQFFGPGTRLTVL.